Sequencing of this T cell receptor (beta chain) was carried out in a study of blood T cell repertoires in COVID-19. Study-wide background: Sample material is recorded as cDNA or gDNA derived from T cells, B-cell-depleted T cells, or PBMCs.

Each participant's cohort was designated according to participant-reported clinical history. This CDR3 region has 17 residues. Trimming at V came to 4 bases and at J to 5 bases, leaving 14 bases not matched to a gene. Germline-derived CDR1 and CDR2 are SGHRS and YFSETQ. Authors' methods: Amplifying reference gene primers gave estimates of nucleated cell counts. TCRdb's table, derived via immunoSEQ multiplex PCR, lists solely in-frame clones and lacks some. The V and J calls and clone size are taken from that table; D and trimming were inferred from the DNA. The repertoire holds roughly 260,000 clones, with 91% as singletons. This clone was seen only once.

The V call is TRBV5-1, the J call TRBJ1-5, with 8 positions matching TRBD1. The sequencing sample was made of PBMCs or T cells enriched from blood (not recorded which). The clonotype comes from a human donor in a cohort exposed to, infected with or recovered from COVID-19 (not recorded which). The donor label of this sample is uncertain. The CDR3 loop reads CASSSSPGGLEHQPQHF. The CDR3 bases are TGCGCCAGCAGCAGCTCCCCAGGGGGCCTTGAACATCAGCCCCAGCATTTT.